Listed below are T cell receptor beta chains from one sample, sequenced in a study of cytomegalovirus exposure and HLA in healthy donors. The method was immunoSEQ multiplex PCR; TCRdb's version includes in-frame clones alone and lacks a portion of them. The sample consists of 90,000 to 100,000 clones, about 93% of them appearing once. Sequencing was done on a sample of PBMCs. Source of these receptors: a woman aged 25-40 years in good health and CMV-seropositive. Both conserved end residues are part of each CDR3. A D gene is named only where the DNA matches it firmly. Rows give clone size only sometimes, using once, few, many, or a class for an expanded clone.

j_call d_call v_call clone_size cdr3_aa cdr3_nt
TRBJ2-2 - TRBV19 - CASIKQGNTGELFF TGTGCCAGTATCAAACAGGGGAACACCGGGGAGCTGTTTTTT
TRBJ2-1 TRBD2 TRBV30 - CAWSWLAGDNEQFF TGTGCCTGGAGTTGGCTAGCGGGAGACAATGAGCAGTTCTTC
TRBJ2-7 TRBD2 TRBV7-2 - CASSLSSGGYEQYF TGTGCCAGCAGCTTATCTAGCGGAGGATACGAGCAGTACTTC
TRBJ2-7 - TRBV28 - CASSQSGQSYEQYF TGTGCCAGCAGTCAATCAGGACAGTCCTACGAGCAGTACTTC
TRBJ2-3 - TRBV4-2 - CASSQDMASGADTQYF TGTGCCAGCAGCCAAGATATGGCCTCGGGGGCAGATACGCAGTATTTT
TRBJ1-5 TRBD1 TRBV28 - CASRGDRGILQPGLKQPQHF TGTGCCAGCAGGGGGGACAGGGGAATCCTACAACCCGGGTTGAAACAGCCCCAGCATTTT
TRBJ1-2 TRBD1 TRBV28 - CASSQDRGFYGYTF TGTGCCAGCAGTCAGGACAGGGGATTTTATGGCTACACCTTC
TRBJ2-7 TRBD2 TRBV9 - CASSVGGGTYEQYF TGTGCCAGCAGCGTAGGCGGGGGTACCTACGAGCAGTACTTC
TRBJ2-5 - TRBV28 - CASSLLGGPQETQYF TGTGCCAGCAGTTTATTGGGCGGGCCTCAAGAGACCCAGTACTTC
TRBJ1-3 - TRBV6-5 - CASSTADTIYF TGTGCCAGCAGTACCGCGGACACCATATATTTT
TRBJ2-1 - TRBV7-2 - CASSLLSGEQFF TGTGCCAGCAGCTTACTCAGCGGTGAGCAGTTCTTC
TRBJ2-1 TRBD2 TRBV15 - CATSRGPSGRGSYNEQFF TGTGCCACCAGCAGAGGTCCTAGCGGGAGAGGGTCCTACAATGAGCAGTTCTTC
TRBJ2-5 TRBD2 TRBV7-8 - CASSLVGLAGGSAQYF TGTGCCAGCAGCTTAGTTGGTCTAGCGGGAGGCTCAGCCCAGTACTTC
TRBJ1-2 TRBD1 TRBV7-2 - CASSLVQGAYYGYTF TGTGCCAGCAGCTTAGTACAGGGGGCATACTATGGCTACACCTTC
TRBJ1-1 - TRBV28 - CASLRQLYTEAFF TGTGCCAGCTTGAGACAGCTCTACACTGAAGCTTTCTTT
TRBJ1-2 TRBD1 TRBV5-6 - CASSLTGAHGYTF TGTGCCAGCAGCCTGACAGGGGCTCACGGCTACACCTTC
TRBJ1-5 TRBD1 TRBV28 - CASSTYRDRGVGNQPQHF TGTGCCAGCAGCACCTACCGGGACAGGGGTGTGGGCAATCAGCCCCAGCATTTT
TRBJ2-6 - TRBV11-2 - CASRQISSGANVLTF TGTGCCAGCAGACAAATCTCCTCTGGGGCCAACGTCCTGACTTTC
TRBJ2-7 - TRBV7-2 - CASSVATGIMGYEQYF TGTGCCAGCAGCGTAGCAACAGGGATAATGGGTTACGAGCAGTACTTC
TRBJ1-1 - TRBV13 once CASSLGPQNTEAFF TGTGCCAGCAGCTTAGGCCCACAGAACACTGAAGCTTTCTTT
TRBJ2-7 TRBD1 TRBV30 - CAWKEWNRGSYEQYF TGTGCCTGGAAGGAATGGAACAGGGGGTCCTACGAGCAGTACTTC